The present T cell receptor (beta chain) was sequenced within a study of circulating CD8 cells and anti-PD-1 response in melanoma. Looking at the study overall: Complete or partial response defined responders; stable or progressive disease, non-responders.

This CDR3 contains 12 residues. Trimming took off 8 bases at V and 10 bases at J, with 15 bases between the two ends. Per germline, CDR1 MGHDK and CDR2 SYGVNS. Sorting of live CD3+CD8+TCRalphabeta+ cells by PD-1 and/or TIGIT gave four subsets. In this sample, this clonotype is large (0.1 to 1%). Its cognate antigen is unknown. Study-level points and caveats: Diversity ranked highest in DNEG and lowest in TIGIT subsets. Under 7.5% of TRB clonotypes were shared between subsets at M1. Previously treated and treatment-naive patients were pooled together.

TCR libraries were prepared from about 15 ng of total RNA with the QIAseq Immune Repertoire TCR panel. MiXCR, run by TCRdb on the reads, gives a single entry per CDR3 protein. Seen here are more than 600 distinct CDR3 sequences, approximately 8.1% observed once, and the top ten hold around 19%. The chain has TRBV25-1 and TRBJ2-1; D call uncertain. Sequenced material: CD8+ T cells from PBMCs, taken at baseline or after one month of anti-PD-1 therapy (not recorded which). This TCR came from a human donor with melanoma. The CDR3 DNA reads as TGTGCCAGCCGAAGACTCGTAGACGAGCAGTTCTTC. This codes for CASRRLVDEQFF. Based on the CDR3 plus reference TRBV25-1 and TRBJ2-1, the full variable domain is EADIYQTPRYLVIGTGKKITLECSQTMGHDKMYWYQQDPGMELHLIHYSYGVNSTEKGDLSSESTVSRIRTEHFPLTLESARPSHTSQYLCASRRLVDEQFFGPGTRLTVL.